One and the same sample provided the 8 T cell receptor beta chains below, sequenced in a study of T cells after yellow fever vaccination (dated by TCRdb to about 2019). The treatment or condition label corresponds to: live attenuated yellow fever vaccine strain. Preparation of the library involved 5' RACE. The sequencer was an Illumina HiSeq 2500. TCRdb reanalyzed the raw reads on its own, using fastp at Q25 for trimming and MiXCR for clone calling, and kept in-frame beta chains. For every CDR3 protein sequence, its rows merge into one entry that carries the most common genes and DNA. This sample lists approximately 300,000 distinct CDR3 sequences; about 6.9% were detected once. Around 17% of the sample is taken by the ten largest. The material was PBMCs, obtained 45 days after the first yellow fever vaccination. The receptors shown here come from a young man who received the YFV17D yellow fever vaccine.

As DNA, the CDR3 is TGTGCCAGCAGCTTAGGGTATCTAGGCAAACTGAACACTGAAGCTTTCTTT. Translated, it gives CASSLGYLGKLNTEAFF. V usage is TRBV11-2 and J usage is TRBJ1-1; D unresolved. CDR3 length equals 17 residues. V was pared by 1 base and J by 0 bases, with 15 bases between. The germline V gene has CDR1 SGHAT and CDR2 FQNNGV.

Concerning this clonotype itself: Sequence at one end of the junction differs from germline and may be a read error. The chain employs TRBV7-7 and TRBJ2-5, with 7 positions matching TRBD1. Germline assignment: CDR1 SSHAT and CDR2 FNYEAQ (reference sequence). The CDR3 sequence is 14 residues long. This CDR3 reads CASSLSMGQETQYF. The CDR3 DNA reads as TGTGCTAGCAGCTTATCTATGGGACAGGAGACCCAGTACTTC. Drawing the rest from reference TRBV7-7 and TRBJ2-5, the complete variable domain is GAGVSQSPRYKVTKRGQDVTLRCDPISSHATLYWYQQALGQGPEFLTYFNYEAQPDKSGLPSDRFSAERPEGSISTLTIQRTEQRDSAMYRCASSLSMGQETQYFGPGTRLLVL.

On this clonotype itself: Compared with germline, one end of the junction differs, possibly owing to a read error. This chain connects TRBV24-1 to TRBJ2-7, with D perhaps matching TRBD2 (6 bases). The V gene's germline CDR1 is KGHDR and CDR2 SFDVKD. This CDR3 spans 12 amino acids. The CDR3, as DNA: TGTTCCACTAGCCCTTATAGGTGGGAGCAGTACTTC. Translating gives CSTSPYRWEQYF.

The genes are TRBV4-1 and TRBJ2-1, with 7 bases aligning to TRBD2. The CDR3 has 16 amino acids. Germline CDR1 and CDR2: MGHRA and YSYEKL. Trimming took 3 bases from V and 4 from J; bases not matched to a gene: 9. The CDR3 DNA reads TGCGCCAGCAGCCAGCGACGGGGGAGGGTTTACAATGAGCAGTTCTTC. Translating gives CASSQRRGRVYNEQFF.

This clonotype was counted between two and nine times. The J gene is TRBJ1-1, the V gene TRBV7-3; D perhaps matches TRBD1 (5 bases). This CDR3 has 13 amino acids. Germline V CDR1 and CDR2: SGHTA, FQGTGA. Trimming cost V 5 bases and J 4 bases, with 11 bases left between them. CDR3 residues: CASSPVGGTEAFF. CDR3 coding DNA: TGTGCCAGCAGCCCCGTGGGGGGCACTGAAGCTTTCTTT.

This clonotype was seen more than once but under ten times. The chain combines TRBV9 with TRBJ2-1; 10 bases are a match to TRBD2. The CDR3 has 18 amino acids. With V trimmed by 0 bases and J by 5 bases, 11 bases remained unmatched. Looked up from germline, CDR1 is SGDLS and CDR2 is YYNGEE. CDR3 DNA sequence: TGTGCCAGCAGCGTAGCCTCTAGCGGGGGAAGCGGCCACAATGAGCAGTTCTTC. Protein: CASSVASSGGSGHNEQFF.

This clonotype was found a few times. CDR3 sequence: CASSQGPGHQYEQYV. The CDR3 region has the DNA TGCGCCAGCAGCCAAGGCCCGGGACACCAATACGAGCAGTACGTC. The rearrangement links TRBV4-1 to TRBJ2-7, with D tentatively TRBD1 (6 bases). The V end lost 1 base, the J end lost 4 bases, and 14 bases lay between the germline ends. Germline V lookup: CDR1 MGHRA, CDR2 YSYEKL. The CDR3 has 15 residues.

This clonotype came up many times. The chain combines TRBV7-2 with TRBJ2-2; TRBD2 aligns across 7 bases. CDR1 and CDR2 (germline): SGHTA, FQGNSA. The V segment lost 2 bases and the J segment 7 bases; nucleotides outside the gene matches: 10. The CDR3 loop spans 16 amino acids. In nucleotides, the CDR3 is TGTGCCAGCAGCTTATTCCGGGGGAGGGAGAACGGGGAGCTGTTTTTT. It specifies CASSLFRGRENGELFF. Full variable domain (remainder filled in from reference TRBV7-2 and TRBJ2-2): GAGVSQSPSNKVTEKGKDVELRCDPISGHTALYWYRQSLGQGLEFLIYFQGNSAPDKSGLPSDRFSAERTGGSVSTLTIQRTQQEDSAVYLCASSLFRGRENGELFFGEGSRLTVL.